These T cell receptor beta chains were read from a single sample in a study of shared clonotypes between healthy human individuals. Repertoires were generated with immunoSEQ multiplex PCR, while TCRdb's copy carries only in-frame clones and drops some. Among about 2 million clones listed, about 95% were seen once. Sequenced material: naive CD8+ T cells sorted from blood. Every receptor here comes from a man between 18 and 29 years old in good health. Both conserved end residues are trimmed from each CDR3.

v_call cdr3_aa
TRBV5-6 ASSSGQMNTEAF
TRBV29-1 SVQGLGYGYT
TRBV27 ASTQGPDYEQY
TRBV13 ASSPGLPHYEQY
TRBV13 ASSQTGQGPLFTGELF
TRBV29-1 SVETVGRAGELF
TRBV18 ASSPATLTYEQY
TRBV15 ATSRGNYGYT
TRBV7-9 ASSLPTASNYGYT
TRBV28 ASSLVGTSYEQY
TRBV11-1 ASSSTDGNYGYT
TRBV6-5 ASSYSSGQRSYEQY
TRBV5-3 ARSSRLRDSRTQEQY
TRBV5-6 ASSLIAHTEAF
TRBV28 ASRFGGLSNQPQH
TRBV5-6 ASSLSGNYGYT
TRBV19 ASSIATGPTNEQF
TRBV5-6 ASSFSDSYEQY
TRBV5-6 ASNQQGVGYEQY
TRBV5-1 ASSFLRTGTGMDGTEAF
TRBV6-5 ASRALTEAF
TRBV27 ASSLYLGCHEQY
TRBV6-1 ASSDLGNTEAF
TRBV6-6 ATTENEKLF